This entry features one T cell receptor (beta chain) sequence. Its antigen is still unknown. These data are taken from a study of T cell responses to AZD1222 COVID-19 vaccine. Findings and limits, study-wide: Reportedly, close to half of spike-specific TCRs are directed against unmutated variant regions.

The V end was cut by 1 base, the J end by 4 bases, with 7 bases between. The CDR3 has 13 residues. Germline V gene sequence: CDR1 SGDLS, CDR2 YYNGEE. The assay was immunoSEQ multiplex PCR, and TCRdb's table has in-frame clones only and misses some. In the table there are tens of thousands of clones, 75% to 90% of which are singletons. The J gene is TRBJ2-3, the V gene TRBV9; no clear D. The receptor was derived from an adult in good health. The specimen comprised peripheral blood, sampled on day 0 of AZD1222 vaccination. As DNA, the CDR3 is TGTGCCAGCAGCGTAAGGGTCTCAGATACGCAGTATTTT. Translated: CASSVRVSDTQYF.